The 9 T cell receptor beta chains presented below share a single source sample, sequenced in a study of cytomegalovirus exposure and HLA in healthy donors. Produced via immunoSEQ multiplex PCR; TCRdb's table is partial and in-frame only. There are fewer than 200,000 clones in the sample; around nine tenths occur only once, and 2% to 2.5% lies in the top ten. Sequencing was done on a sample of PBMCs. These receptors originate from a woman between 18 and 29 years old in good health and CMV-seronegative.

The V call is TRBV9, the J call TRBJ1-6; D is undetermined. V lost 0 bases and J 9 bases, leaving 7 bases between the germline ends. Germline-derived CDR1 and CDR2 are SGDLS and YYNGEE. This CDR3 comprises 13 residues. CDR3 residues: CASSVAYSSPLHF. CDR3 DNA: TGTGCCAGCAGCGTAGCTTACAGTTCACCCCTCCACTTT.

V is TRBV5-4 and J is TRBJ2-6; 8 bases fit TRBD1. This CDR3 region has 17 residues. The ends lost 4 bases at V and 0 bases at J; junction bases unmatched: 6. Germline V gene lookup returns CDR1 SGHNT and CDR2 YYREEE (reference sequence). The CDR3 sequence: CASSLGTGTSGANVLTF. CDR3 sequence (DNA): TGTGCCAGCAGCCTTGGGACAGGAACCTCTGGGGCCAACGTCCTGACTTTC.

The chain is built from TRBV9 and TRBJ2-2, with 8 nucleotides matching TRBD2. Germline trimming cut 2 bases from V and 2 bases from J; bases unmatched to any gene: 2. CDR3 size: 15 residues. The germline V gene has CDR1 SGDLS and CDR2 YYNGEE. The CDR3 coding sequence is TGTGCCAGCAGCGTGAGCGGGAGTAACACCGGGGAGCTGTTTTTT. Translated, it gives CASSVSGSNTGELFF.

The V gene is TRBV29-1, the J gene TRBJ2-7, with 7 bases that match TRBD2. V shed 4 bases and J 0 bases; nucleotides not matched to a gene: 9. The germline V gene encodes CDR1 SQVTM and CDR2 ANQGSEA. The CDR3 runs 15 residues. CDR3 sequence reads: CSVVGRAGDSYEQYF. For the CDR3, the DNA is TGCAGCGTTGTAGGTAGGGCGGGGGACTCCTACGAGCAGTACTTC.

The rearrangement uses TRBV6-1 and TRBJ1-2; tentative D call: TRBD1 (6 bases). The CDR3 length is 13 residues. In germline, CDR1 is MNHNS, CDR2 SASEGT. Trimming took 5 bases from V and 8 from J, leaving 15 bases between them. CDR3: CASSHRVFGGYTF. The DNA for the CDR3 is TGTGCCAGCAGTCACAGGGTTTTTGGGGGCTACACCTTC.

The rearrangement uses TRBV5-4 and TRBJ2-2, with TRBD1 as a possible D gene (5 bases). V lost 4 bases and J 2 bases, leaving 15 bases between the germline ends. The CDR3 contains 16 residues. Per germline, CDR1 SGHNT and CDR2 YYREEE (reference sequence). CDR3 bases: TGTGCCAGCAGCGTCCGCTGGGGCTCAAACACCGGGGAGCTGTTTTTT. This encodes CASSVRWGSNTGELFF. Full variable domain (remainder filled in from reference TRBV5-4 and TRBJ2-2): ETGVTQSPTHLIKTRGQQVTLRCSSQSGHNTVSWYQQALGQGPQFIFQYYREEENGRGNFPPRFSGLQFPNYSSELNVNALELDDSALYLCASSVRWGSNTGELFFGEGSRLTVL.

The J gene is TRBJ2-5, the V gene TRBV15; 14 positions match TRBD2. This CDR3 region has 17 residues. CDR1 and CDR2 from the germline V gene are LNHNV and YYDKDF (reference sequence). V was clipped by 1 base and J by 4 bases; unmatched bases: 5. This chain's CDR3 is CATSRGGTSGRVETQYF. The CDR3 coding sequence is TGTGCCACCAGCAGAGGGGGGACTAGCGGGAGAGTAGAGACCCAGTACTTC.

This clone came up once. The J gene is TRBJ2-7, the V gene TRBV6-1; tentative D call: TRBD1 (6 bases). This CDR3 spans 14 amino acids. Trimming removed 7 bases at V and 0 bases at J, with 13 bases between. Germline-derived CDR1 and CDR2 are MNHNS and SASEGT. CDR3 in amino acids: CASTPRTDSYEQYF. The CDR3 DNA follows: TGTGCCAGCACCCCCCGGACAGACTCCTACGAGCAGTACTTC.

This clone was seen more than once but under ten times. DNA for the CDR3: TGTGCCAGCAGTAACAGGGGATCACCCCTCCACTTT. Its protein is CASSNRGSPLHF. The chain recombines TRBV6-1 with TRBJ1-6; TRBD1 agrees at 7 bases. Germline assignment: CDR1 MNHNS and CDR2 SASEGT. The CDR3 is 12 residues long. Losses at the gene ends were 5 bases for V and 10 bases for J; bases not matched to a gene: 2.